This T cell receptor beta chain was identified during a study of cytomegalovirus exposure and HLA in healthy donors. In germline, CDR1 is SGHVS, CDR2 FNYEAQ. The CDR3 consists of 15 residues. The V end was cut by 5 bases, the J end by 0 bases, with 14 bases between. This clone showed up just a few times. The PCR made use of 60 Vbeta and 13 Jbeta primers. TCRdb's copy holds only in-frame clones and misses some; the assay was immunoSEQ multiplex PCR. The sample shows over 85,000 clones, less than 10% of them seen only once. What was sequenced was PBMCs. This TCR was recovered from a man aged 45 to 65 in good health and CMV-seronegative. This chain connects TRBV7-6 to TRBJ2-7; the D gene is possibly TRBD1 (6 bases). The CDR3 sequence: CASSPRDTVSYEQYF. In DNA, the CDR3 is TGTGCCAGCAGCCCCCGGGACACAGTCTCCTACGAGCAGTACTTC.